This TCR beta chain was captured by sequencing in a study of T cells in Graves' hyperthyroidism and ophthalmopathy. This clonotype was detected a few times. Its antigen is currently unknown. The CDR3 extends over 14 amino acids. Germline values: CDR1 MNHEY, CDR2 SVGEGT. V shed 6 bases and J shed 3 bases, with 11 bases lying between them. It was RNA transcripts that yielded the amplified TCR beta CDR3 regions. The TCR CDR3 was amplified in a first-round RT-PCR using the HTBI primer set. TCRdb redid the calling of the multiplex PCR reads with MiXCR, one entry per CDR3 protein. The data show roughly 420,000 distinct CDR3 sequences, 15% to 18% seen once. Study results and limitations: Clonotypes that were expanded in thyroid above 0.001 mostly appeared in blood too.

The rearrangement joins TRBV6-2 or TRBV6-3 to TRBJ2-2; D is possibly TRBD1 or TRBD2 (5 bases each). This TCR was recovered from a woman aged 18-29 years with Graves' hyperthyroidism. The specimen sequenced was blood. The CDR3 DNA reads TGTGCCAGCAGGACCCCGGGACACACCGGGGAGCTGTTTTTT. Protein sequence: CASRTPGHTGELFF.